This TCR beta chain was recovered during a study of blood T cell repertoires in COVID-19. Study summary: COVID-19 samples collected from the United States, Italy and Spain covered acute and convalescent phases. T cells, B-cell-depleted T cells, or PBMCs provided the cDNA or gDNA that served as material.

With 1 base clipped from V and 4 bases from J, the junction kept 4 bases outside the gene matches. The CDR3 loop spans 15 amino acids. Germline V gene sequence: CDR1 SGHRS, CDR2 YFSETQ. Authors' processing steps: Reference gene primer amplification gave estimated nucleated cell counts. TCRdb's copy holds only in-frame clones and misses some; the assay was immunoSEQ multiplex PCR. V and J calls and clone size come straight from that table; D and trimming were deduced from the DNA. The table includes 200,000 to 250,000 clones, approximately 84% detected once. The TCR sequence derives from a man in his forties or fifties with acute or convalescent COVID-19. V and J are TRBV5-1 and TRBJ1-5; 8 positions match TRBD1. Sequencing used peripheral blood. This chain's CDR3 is CASSLTGGQNQPQHF. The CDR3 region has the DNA TGCGCCAGCAGCTTGACAGGGGGACAAAATCAGCCCCAGCATTTT.